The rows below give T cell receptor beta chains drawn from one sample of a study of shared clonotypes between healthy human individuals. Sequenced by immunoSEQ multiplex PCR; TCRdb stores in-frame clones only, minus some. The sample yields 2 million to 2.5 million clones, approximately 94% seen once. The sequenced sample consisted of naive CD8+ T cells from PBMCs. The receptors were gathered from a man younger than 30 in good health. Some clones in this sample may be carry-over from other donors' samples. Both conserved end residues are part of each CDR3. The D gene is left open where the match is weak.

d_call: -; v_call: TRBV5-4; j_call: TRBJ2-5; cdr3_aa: CASSLLGQGGPKETQYF
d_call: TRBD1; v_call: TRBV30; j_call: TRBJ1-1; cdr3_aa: CAWSHAGGTEAFF
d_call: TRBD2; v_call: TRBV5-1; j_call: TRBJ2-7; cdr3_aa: CASSLGLAEFYEQYF
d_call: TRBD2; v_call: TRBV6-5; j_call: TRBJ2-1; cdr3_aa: CASSYGLGSYNEQFF
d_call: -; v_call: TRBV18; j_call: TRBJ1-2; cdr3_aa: CASSPSLGDYGYTF
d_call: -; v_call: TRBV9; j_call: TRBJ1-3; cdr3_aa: CASSVARSGWDTIYF
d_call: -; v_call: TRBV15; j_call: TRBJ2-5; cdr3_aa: CATSRDLRAAANQETQYF
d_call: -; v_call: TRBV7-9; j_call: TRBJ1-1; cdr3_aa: CASSLGGLPLGTEAFF
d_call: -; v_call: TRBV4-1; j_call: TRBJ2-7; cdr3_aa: CASSLWAGYEQYF
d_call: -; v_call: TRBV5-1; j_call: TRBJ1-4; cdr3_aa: CASSLRWGPEKLFF
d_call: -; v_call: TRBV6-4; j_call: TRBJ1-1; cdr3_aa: CASSSDRRNTEAFF
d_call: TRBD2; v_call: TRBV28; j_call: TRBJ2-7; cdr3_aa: CASSSSGTSGRGIPHEQYF
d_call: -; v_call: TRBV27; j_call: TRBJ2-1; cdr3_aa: CASSLDNPDNEQFF
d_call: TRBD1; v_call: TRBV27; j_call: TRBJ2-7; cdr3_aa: CASSRGQGVWYF
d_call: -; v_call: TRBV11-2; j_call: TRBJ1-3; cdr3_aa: CASSLKDVGSTGNTIYF
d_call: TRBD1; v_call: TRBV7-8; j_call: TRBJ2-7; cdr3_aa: CASSPRQGDSYEQYF
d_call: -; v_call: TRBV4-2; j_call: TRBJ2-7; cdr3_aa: CASSQGLSLAGEQYF